These 25 T cell receptor beta chains came from one sample sequenced in a study of T cells in Graves' hyperthyroidism and ophthalmopathy. Amplified TCR beta CDR3 regions derived from RNA transcripts. When the TCR CDR3 underwent first-round RT-PCR, the HTBI primer set was used. From the multiplex PCR reads, TCRdb called clonotypes with MiXCR, one entry per CDR3 protein. This table has some 560,000 distinct CDR3 sequences, 15% to 17% appearing once. Specimen: blood. All receptors derive from a woman in her 30s with Graves' hyperthyroidism.

This clonotype was seen ten or more times. This sequence joins TRBV5-1 and TRBJ2-2, with 7 positions matching TRBD2. Trimming removed 3 bases from V and 7 bases from J; junction bases left unmatched: 9. This CDR3 contains 15 residues. Germline CDR1 is SGHRS and CDR2 is YFSETQ. CDR3 region: CASSSGLKEGGELFF. DNA for the CDR3: TGCGCCAGCAGCTCGGGACTAAAGGAGGGCGGGGAGCTGTTTTTT.

This clonotype showed up just a few times. The chain joins TRBV4-3 to TRBJ1-3, with 8 bases aligning to TRBD1. Per the germline V gene, CDR1 is LGHNA and CDR2 is YSLEER. V shed 0 bases and J 4 bases; nucleotides not matched to a gene: 14. The CDR3 is 19 amino acids. This CDR3 reads CASSQEDYRGARWGNTIYF. CDR3 DNA: TGCGCCAGCAGCCAAGAGGATTACAGGGGGGCGAGGTGGGGAAACACCATATATTTT.

This clonotype was seen a handful of times. The chain is built from TRBV19 and TRBJ1-2; D gene unclear. This CDR3 spans 13 amino acids. CDR1 and CDR2 from the germline V gene are LNHDA and SQIVND (reference sequence). V was shortened by 3 bases and J by 4 bases, with 9 bases between the two germline ends. CDR3 residues: CASSMERIYGYTF. In nucleotides, the CDR3 is TGTGCCAGTAGTATGGAACGGATCTATGGCTACACCTTC.

This clonotype has at least ten counts. The chain combines TRBV4-3 with TRBJ2-7, with 12 bases lining up with TRBD2. Per germline, CDR1 LGHNA and CDR2 YSLEER. This CDR3 has 15 residues. With V trimmed by 2 bases and J by 6 bases, 5 bases remained unmatched. CDR3 protein: CASSQRLAGVVEQYF. CDR3 in DNA: TGCGCCAGCAGCCAACGACTAGCGGGAGTTGTCGAGCAGTACTTC.

This clonotype has only a few counts. The V call is TRBV19, the J call TRBJ1-5; D is ambiguous. Trimming took 3 bases from V and 4 from J, leaving 7 bases between them. The CDR3 contains 13 residues. Per germline, CDR1 LNHDA and CDR2 SQIVND (reference sequence). The CDR3 loop reads CASSMTGNQPQHF. In nucleotides, the CDR3 is TGTGCCAGTAGTATGACGGGAAATCAGCCCCAGCATTTT.

This clonotype was observed at least ten times. This chain uses TRBV7-2 with TRBJ2-1; 12 bases agree with TRBD2. Germline V lookup: CDR1 SGHTA, CDR2 FQGNSA. Germline trimming cut 1 base from V and 10 bases from J; bases unmatched to any gene: 8. This CDR3 comprises 16 residues. The CDR3 DNA follows: TGTGCCAGCAGCTTAGATCGGGCTAGCGGGAGGGGGGAGCAGTTCTTC. It encodes CASSLDRASGRGEQFF. Looking up the rest from reference TRBV7-2 and TRBJ2-1 gives the full variable domain: GAGVSQSPSNKVTEKGKDVELRCDPISGHTALYWYRQSLGQGLEFLIYFQGNSAPDKSGLPSDRFSAERTGGSVSTLTIQRTQQEDSAVYLCASSLDRASGRGEQFFGPGTRLTVL.

This clonotype was detected many times. V is TRBV24-1 and J is TRBJ2-3; 14 nucleotides agree with TRBD2. J gave up 0 bases and V 5 bases, and 6 bases lay outside the gene matches. The germline V gene encodes CDR1 KGHDR and CDR2 SFDVKD. The CDR3 runs 18 residues. The CDR3 protein is CATSATSGRAPSTDTQYF. DNA of the CDR3: TGTGCCACCAGTGCGACTAGCGGGAGGGCCCCTAGCACAGATACGCAGTATTTT.

The chain employs TRBV7-3 and TRBJ2-5, with D maybe TRBD1 (6 bases). Germline CDR1 is SGHTA and CDR2 is FQGTGA. The V end lost 4 bases, the J end lost 1 base, and 10 bases lay between the germline ends. This CDR3 region has 14 residues. This chain's CDR3 is CASSSRGFQETQYF. The CDR3 nucleotides are TGTGCCAGCAGCTCCAGGGGCTTCCAAGAGACCCAGTACTTC.

There are many counts of this clonotype. This chain uses TRBV7-8 with TRBJ1-5; 7 bases are a match to TRBD1. CDR3 length: 17 amino acids. Unmatched junction bases numbered 15, after V lost 5 bases and J lost 5 bases. Looked up from germline, CDR1 is SGHVS and CDR2 is FQNEAQ. The CDR3: CASSLTVQGVSYQPQHF. The CDR3 DNA reads TGTGCCAGCAGCCTAACCGTCCAGGGGGTGTCGTATCAGCCCCAGCATTTT.

The chain has TRBV5-1 and TRBJ2-1; TRBD2 agrees at 7 bases. V dropped 0 bases and J dropped 0; count of bases not matched to a gene: 9. CDR3 length: 18 amino acids. Germline V CDR1 and CDR2: SGHRS, YFSETQ. This chain's CDR3 is CASSLAASGSRSYNEQFF. In nucleotides, the CDR3 is TGCGCCAGCAGCTTGGCCGCTAGCGGTTCCCGCTCCTACAATGAGCAGTTCTTC.

This clonotype was observed many times. The chain has TRBV5-4 and TRBJ1-1; no clear D. The V gene lost 3 bases and the J gene lost 5 bases, with 11 bases spanning the gap. From germline, CDR1 is SGHNT and CDR2 YYREEE (reference sequence). The CDR3 has 13 residues. Here the CDR3 reads CASSWEAWTEAFF. The CDR3 DNA reads TGTGCCAGCAGCTGGGAGGCGTGGACTGAAGCTTTCTTT.

This clonotype came up a few times. The CDR3 reads CASSFPGQPQHF. In DNA form, the CDR3 reads TGTGCCAGCAGCTTCCCGGGGCAGCCCCAGCATTTT. The chain carries TRBV5-4 and TRBJ1-5, with D uncertain. There are 12 residues in the CDR3. V was shortened by 2 bases and J by 7 bases, with 7 bases between the two germline ends. CDR1 is SGHNT, CDR2 YYREEE, per germline (reference sequence).

This clonotype was detected ten times or more. The J gene is TRBJ2-7, the V gene TRBV5-1, with 10 positions matching TRBD2. Losses at the gene ends were 4 bases for V and 3 bases for J; bases not matched to a gene: 7. Germline assignment: CDR1 SGHRS and CDR2 YFSETQ. CDR3 length: 15 amino acids. The CDR3 nucleotides are TGCGCCAGCAGCCCGGGACTAGCGAATAACTACGAGCAGTACTTC. Protein sequence: CASSPGLANNYEQYF.

This clonotype was observed at least ten times. V gene TRBV3-1 combines with J gene TRBJ2-3; the D is unclear. CDR3 length: 15 residues. Trimming shortened V by 4 bases and J by 3 bases, and 14 bases separated the two germline ends. Germline CDR1 is LGHDT and CDR2 is YNNKEL (reference sequence). The CDR3: CASSPGYGPTDTQYF. CDR3 in DNA: TGTGCCAGCAGCCCCGGCTACGGTCCGACAGATACGCAGTATTTT.

This clonotype was seen repeatedly, ten times or more. The chain joins TRBV12-3 or TRBV12-4 to TRBJ2-4, with 11 bases aligning to TRBD1. The CDR3 is 14 amino acids. With 4 bases clipped from V and 8 bases from J, the junction kept 4 bases outside the gene matches. The CDR3 loop is CASSWTGGAYIQYF. The CDR3 DNA sequence: TGTGCCAGCAGTTGGACAGGGGGCGCATACATTCAGTACTTC.

This clonotype has just a few counts. This sequence joins TRBV18 and TRBJ2-2; 11 bases map to TRBD2. Looked up from germline, CDR1 is KGHSH and CDR2 is LQKENI. J gave up 5 bases and V 1 base, and 6 bases lay outside the gene matches. The CDR3 contains 17 residues. In DNA form, the CDR3 reads TGTGCCAGCTCACCACGTCTAGCGGGAGGCGGTACCGGGGAGCTGTTTTTT. Translating gives CASSPRLAGGGTGELFF.

This clonotype has ten or more counts. J is TRBJ2-5 and V is TRBV28; D assignment may be TRBD1 or TRBD2 (7 bases each). Germline assignment: CDR1 MDHEN and CDR2 SYDVKM. The CDR3 runs 16 residues. Trimming left V 4 bases short and J 2 bases short, with 17 bases between. CDR3 sequence: CASSSAGQTKQETQYF. The CDR3 DNA follows: TGTGCCAGCAGTTCAGCGGGACAGACTAAACAAGAGACCCAGTACTTC.

This clonotype turned up a few times. This chain connects TRBV14 to TRBJ2-1; D uncertain. Deletions cut 2 bases from V and 7 bases from J, with 9 bases between. This CDR3 is 13 amino acids long. The germline V gene has CDR1 SGHDN and CDR2 FVKESK. CDR3 bases: TGTGCCAGCAGCCAAATCCTAAGGAATGAGCAGTTCTTC. Its translation: CASSQILRNEQFF.

This clonotype was observed many times. This sequence joins TRBV18 and TRBJ1-4; TRBD1 aligns across 7 bases. With V trimmed by 5 bases and J by 4 bases, 7 bases remained unmatched. The CDR3 runs 15 residues. In germline, CDR1 is KGHSH, CDR2 LQKENI. This CDR3 reads CASSKTGTVNEKLFF. CDR3 coding DNA: TGTGCCAGCTCAAAAACCGGGACAGTTAATGAAAAACTGTTTTTT.

The chain uses TRBV9 and TRBJ2-1, with 11 positions matching TRBD2. This CDR3 is 17 amino acids long. V was pared by 1 base and J by 9 bases, with 12 bases of the junction left unmatched. Germline loops: CDR1 SGDLS, CDR2 YYNGEE. CDR3 in amino acids: CASSVFTGYSGRAEQFF. The CDR3 nucleotides are TGTGCCAGCAGCGTATTCACGGGATATAGCGGGAGGGCTGAGCAGTTCTTC.

The chain is built from TRBV12-3 or TRBV12-4 and TRBJ2-3; D is unresolved. The CDR3 has 10 amino acids. The V gene lost 5 bases and the J gene lost 7 bases, with 4 bases spanning the gap. CDR3 DNA: TGTGCCAGCAGTCAGTATACGCAGTATTTT. It is translated as CASSQYTQYF.

This clonotype was counted at least ten times. This chain connects TRBV13 to TRBJ2-7, with D perhaps TRBD2 (7 bases). The CDR3 is made up of 14 amino acids. Germline lookup yields CDR1 PRHDT and CDR2 FYEKMQ (reference sequence). The V gene lost 8 bases and the J gene lost 4 bases, with 18 bases spanning the gap. CDR3 loop: CASQRGAKQYEQYF. As DNA, the CDR3 is TGTGCCAGCCAACGGGGGGCCAAACAATACGAGCAGTACTTC.

J is TRBJ2-7 and V is TRBV5-1; D not resolved. The J call may be faulty, since TRBJ2-1 better matches the DNA end. The length of the CDR3 is 18 residues. Per the germline V gene, CDR1 is SGHRS and CDR2 is YFSETQ. CDR3 DNA sequence: TGCGCCAGCAGCTTGGACAATCCCTGGGGTGGCGTAGGGTACGAGCAGTTCTTC. Encoded protein: CASSLDNPWGGVGYEQFF.

This clonotype has at least ten counts. The chain links TRBV20-1 to TRBJ1-1; unclear D gene. The V end lost 3 bases, the J end lost 1 base, and 9 bases lay between the germline ends. The germline gives CDR1 DFQATT, CDR2 SNEGSKA (reference sequence). CDR3 size: 13 residues. Here the CDR3 reads CSASVGRNTEAFF. CDR3 in DNA: TGCAGTGCTAGCGTGGGTCGGAACACTGAAGCTTTCTTT.

In its sample, this clonotype was seen a few times. The rearrangement uses TRBV6-2 or TRBV6-3 and TRBJ2-3; tentatively, D is TRBD2 (6 bases). V was trimmed by 6 bases and J by 0 bases, leaving 16 bases between them. Germline V gives CDR1 MNHEY, CDR2 SVGEGT. The CDR3 spans 16 residues. The CDR3 is CASSYAASGSTDTQYF. The CDR3 DNA follows: TGTGCCAGCAGCTACGCCGCCAGCGGGAGCACAGATACGCAGTATTTT.